These 10 T cell receptor beta chains were sequenced from one sample in a study of radiotherapy plus CTLA-4 blockade in lung cancer. The table came from immunoSEQ multiplex PCR; TCRdb's copy has only in-frame clones and leaves some out. The repertoire has 25,000 to 35,000 clones, over 75% of them found once; the top ten carry about 26%. Sample: peripheral blood, taken from a patient treated with radiotherapy plus ipilimumab. These receptor sequences come from a human donor with non-small cell lung cancer that progressed on radiotherapy plus ipilimumab.

V gene TRBV5-4 combines with J gene TRBJ2-7; 7 bases are a match to TRBD1. Germline CDR1 reads SGHNT; CDR2 reads YYREEE (reference sequence). V lost 4 bases, J lost 2 bases, and 12 bases stayed unmatched. The CDR3 length is 16 residues. CDR3 loop: CASSHLGQTPPYEQYF. As DNA, the CDR3 is TGTGCCAGCAGCCACCTGGGACAGACTCCCCCCTACGAGCAGTACTTC.

The V call is TRBV5-6, the J call TRBJ1-1; TRBD1 aligns across 10 bases. Trimming took 0 bases from V and 4 from J; bases not matched to a gene: 0. The CDR3 spans 14 residues. Germline loops: CDR1 SGHDT, CDR2 YYEEEE. The CDR3 reads CASSLGTGGTEAFF. CDR3 nucleotides: TGTGCCAGCAGCTTGGGGACAGGGGGCACTGAAGCTTTCTTT.

J is TRBJ2-2 and V is TRBV2, with D maybe TRBD1 (6 bases). From germline, CDR1 is SNHLY and CDR2 FYNNEI. The CDR3 is made up of 16 amino acids. V was pared by 4 bases and J by 0 bases, with 12 bases between. In DNA, the CDR3 is TGTGCCAGCAGTGCATACAGGGAAGCGAACACCGGGGAGCTGTTTTTT. Its translation is CASSAYREANTGELFF.

This chain connects TRBV5-4 to TRBJ2-7; 7 bases align to TRBD1. Germline trimming cut 0 bases from V and 3 bases from J; bases unmatched to any gene: 6. The CDR3 has 15 amino acids. Germline V lookup: CDR1 SGHNT, CDR2 YYREEE (reference sequence). The CDR3 region has the DNA TGTGCCAGCAGCTTGGGGGGGACAGAGAGCTACGAGCAGTACTTC. As protein: CASSLGGTESYEQYF.

The chain joins TRBV13 to TRBJ1-1; D may be TRBD1 (5 bases). This CDR3 region has 14 residues. Between the trimmed V and J ends, which lost 5 bases and 2 bases, there was a span of 12 bases. Germline CDR1 and CDR2: PRHDT and FYEKMQ (reference sequence). CDR3 sequence (DNA): TGTGCCAGCAGCCCCATAGGGGTCAACACTGAAGCTTTCTTT. Amino acids: CASSPIGVNTEAFF.

This clone was picked up a small number of times. The chain has TRBV5-6 and TRBJ1-5; D is possibly TRBD1 (5 bases). Germline CDR1 and CDR2: SGHDT and YYEEEE. Trimming stripped 1 base from V and 0 bases from J, with 8 bases between. The CDR3 spans 15 residues. The CDR3 sequence is CASSLKGRSNQPQHF. CDR3 nucleotides: TGTGCCAGCAGCTTGAAGGGGCGTAGCAATCAGCCCCAGCATTTT.

There are a few counts of this clone. This chain links TRBV4-3 with TRBJ2-7, with 8 bases lining up with TRBD2. The V segment lost 0 bases and the J segment 3 bases; nucleotides outside the gene matches: 7. Germline V gene sequence: CDR1 LGHNA, CDR2 YSLEER. The CDR3 runs to 16 residues. The CDR3 sequence: CASSQDRAGALYEQYF. The CDR3 coding sequence is TGCGCCAGCAGCCAAGATCGAGCGGGGGCCCTCTACGAGCAGTACTTC.

Points on this clone: A much larger clone is a single base away; this may be a read error. The J gene is TRBJ2-7, the V gene TRBV6-1, with a possible D match to TRBD1 (5 bases). Trimming removed 4 bases at V and 6 bases at J, with 7 bases between. CDR1 is MNHNS, CDR2 SASEGT, per germline. The CDR3 extends over 11 amino acids. CDR3: CASSVGAEQYF. CDR3 nucleotides: TGTGCCAGCAGTGTAGGGGCCGAGCAGTACTTC.

Concerning this clone itself: This sample includes further DNA sequences coding for the same CDR3. J is TRBJ2-7 and V is TRBV18; D ambiguous. Between the trimmed V and J ends, which lost 0 bases and 4 bases, there was a span of 10 bases. Germline lookup yields CDR1 KGHSH and CDR2 LQKENI. The CDR3 has 14 residues. For the CDR3, the DNA is TGTGCCAGCTCACCACCGGTATTACTTTACGAGCAGTACTTC. This codes for CASSPPVLLYEQYF.

The chain employs TRBV4-3 and TRBJ2-1, with TRBD1 identical over 9 bases. The germline gives CDR1 LGHNA, CDR2 YSLEER. The CDR3 runs 17 residues. J was trimmed by 5 bases and V by 4 bases; bases with no gene match: 12. The CDR3 protein is CASSLPRAGTGNNEQFF. CDR3 coding DNA: TGCGCCAGCAGCCTCCCCAGAGCCGGGACAGGGAACAATGAGCAGTTCTTC.